Sequencing of this TCR beta chain was carried out in a study of blood T cell repertoires in COVID-19. Background on the study: Whether acute or convalescent, the COVID-19 samples came from the United States, Italy and Spain.

Produced via immunoSEQ multiplex PCR; TCRdb's table is partial and in-frame only. This sample carries roughly 400,000 clones, more than 70% of them seen once, and the ten largest clones take about 1.4%. This CDR3 has 13 residues. Trimming pared 1 base from V and 8 bases from J, leaving 10 bases between. Germline-derived CDR1 and CDR2 are SGHTA and FQGNSA. The sample holds one count of this clone. The sample was PBMCs or T cells enriched from blood (not recorded which). This receptor was taken from a woman aged 18-35 years who had been exposed to COVID-19. The rearrangement links TRBV7-2 to TRBJ2-3; D is possibly TRBD2 (5 bases). In DNA, the CDR3 is TGTGCCAGCAGCTTAGGAGGGCTGGGTACGCAGTATTTT. Translating it yields CASSLGGLGTQYF.